One and the same sample provided the 4 T cell receptor beta chains below, sequenced in a study of blood T cells in healthy people across ages. The second PCR ran roughly 6 to 12 cycles with a sample-barcoded 5' primer and J-beta primers. From the 5' RACE reads, TCRdb called clonotypes with MiXCR, one entry per CDR3 protein. There are hundreds of thousands of distinct CDR3 sequences in the sample; around two fifths occur only once, and 30% lies in the top ten. The source material was blood. These receptors were taken from an older man in good health.

This rearrangement joins TRBV5-1 to TRBJ2-5; 9 positions match TRBD2. The CDR3 loop spans 15 amino acids. V shed 5 bases and J 2 bases; nucleotides not matched to a gene: 7. CDR1 SGHRS and CDR2 YFSETQ come from the germline V gene. DNA for the CDR3: TGCGCCAGCAGTCCTAGCGGGGCAAAACAAGAGACCCAGTACTTC. It specifies CASSPSGAKQETQYF.

This rearrangement joins TRBV20-1 to TRBJ2-5; D perhaps matches TRBD1 (5 bases). CDR1 is DFQATT, CDR2 SNEGSKA, per germline (reference sequence). Trimming stripped 3 bases from V and 2 bases from J, with 19 bases between. The CDR3 is made up of 16 amino acids. This CDR3 reads CSASSFGRQGQETQYF. The CDR3 DNA follows: TGCAGTGCTAGCAGTTTCGGGCGGCAGGGACAAGAGACCCAGTACTTC.

This clonotype was seen a handful of times. V is TRBV5-6 and J is TRBJ2-5; 12 bases are shared with TRBD1. Germline V lookup: CDR1 SGHDT, CDR2 YYEEEE. The V segment lost 2 bases and the J segment 5 bases; nucleotides outside the gene matches: 10. This CDR3 has 17 residues. CDR3 DNA: TGTGCCAGCAGCTTTCTACCCGGGACAGGGGGCAGGGAGACCCAGTACTTC. It yields the protein CASSFLPGTGGRETQYF.

This sequence joins TRBV7-2 and TRBJ2-5, with 8 bases lining up with TRBD1. The CDR3 extends over 16 amino acids. The V gene end was trimmed by 2 bases and the J gene end by 5 bases; junction bases not matched to a gene: 10. Germline values: CDR1 SGHTA, CDR2 FQGNSA. CDR3 protein: CASSLRTGQAKETQYF. The CDR3 DNA reads as TGTGCCAGCAGCTTAAGGACGGGACAGGCTAAGGAGACCCAGTACTTC.